Listed below are T cell receptor beta chains from one sample, sequenced in a study of blood T cell repertoires in COVID-19. Clones were sequenced by immunoSEQ multiplex PCR, and TCRdb holds only the in-frame ones, with some missing. The sample includes approximately 200,000 clones, roughly four fifths of them seen just once. The material sequenced was peripheral blood. These receptor sequences come from a woman aged 60-75 years with acute or convalescent COVID-19. CDR3s include the opening cysteine and the closing phenylalanine or tryptophan. Each record gives: D gene, V gene, clone size, J gene, CDR3 DNA, CDR3 protein. A D gene is named only where the DNA matches it firmly. Some rows have no size entry. The others give once, few or many, or a class for an expanded clone.

.	TRBV19	.	TRBJ2-1	TGTGCCAGTAAAGACAGAAGCTCCTACAATGAGCAGTTCTTC	CASKDRSSYNEQFF
TRBD1	TRBV5-6	.	TRBJ2-1	TGTGCCAGCAGCTCGACCGGGACAGTTGCCTACAATGAGCAGTTCTTC	CASSSTGTVAYNEQFF
.	TRBV19	.	TRBJ1-5	TGTGCCAGTAGGACAACGTACAGGGTTATCACGCCCCAGCATTTT	CASRTTYRVITPQHF
.	TRBV5-4	.	TRBJ2-3	TGTGCCAGCAGCTCCCTTTTGGGGCAGGATACGCAGTATTTT	CASSSLLGQDTQYF
TRBD2	TRBV7-2	few	TRBJ2-7	TGTGCCAGCAGCTTACAACTAGCGGGGGTCTACGAGCAGTACTTC	CASSLQLAGVYEQYF
TRBD2	TRBV2	.	TRBJ2-7	TGTGCCAGCAGTGAAGATCGGGCTAGCGGGGGTTTGGGCTCCTACGAGCAGTACTTC	CASSEDRASGGLGSYEQYF
.	TRBV5-5	many	TRBJ1-6	TGTGCCAGCAGCTTGGCCGGGACACTTTTTTCCTATAATTCACCCCTCCACTTT	CASSLAGTLFSYNSPLHF
TRBD2	TRBV7-9	few	TRBJ2-3	TGTGCCAGCAGCTCCCTTTCCCTAGCGGGGAACACAGATACGCAGTATTTT	CASSSLSLAGNTDTQYF
.	TRBV7-3	few	TRBJ2-7	TGTGCCAGCAGCTTTCAGGGCGGCGAGCAGTACTTC	CASSFQGGEQYF
.	TRBV19	few	TRBJ1-2	TGTGCCAGTAGTGAGGTAAAGGGGAGGAATGGCTACACCTTC	CASSEVKGRNGYTF
TRBD1	TRBV5-6	.	TRBJ1-4	TGTGCCAGCAGCCGCTTGACAGGGAGTGAAAAACTGTTTTTT	CASSRLTGSEKLFF
TRBD1	TRBV4-1	.	TRBJ2-7	TGCGCCAGCAGCCCCCGGGACAGGGCTTACGAGCAGTACTTC	CASSPRDRAYEQYF
TRBD1	TRBV7-9	.	TRBJ1-2	TGTGCCAGCAGCTTCATAGGGGGCAAAGACTATGGCTACACCTTC	CASSFIGGKDYGYTF
.	TRBV7-2	.	TRBJ1-1	TGTGCCAGCAGCTCCCAGGTTATGGGACTCACTGAAGCTTTCTTT	CASSSQVMGLTEAFF
TRBD1	TRBV5-6	.	TRBJ1-3	TGTGCCAGCAGCTTGGACAGGGGGCTGGTAAACACCATATATTTT	CASSLDRGLVNTIYF
.	TRBV29-1	.	TRBJ1-2	TGCAGCGTTGACTCGGCTAACTATGGCTACACCTTC	CSVDSANYGYTF
.	TRBV6-2/TRBV6-3	.	TRBJ1-3	TGTGCCAGCAGCCCCCTACAGGTTACGTTGACCGAGGTCCTTGAACGGAGCTCTGGAAACACCATATATTTT	CASSPLQVTLTEVLERSSGNTIYF
.	TRBV7-8	.	TRBJ1-1	TGTGCCAGCAGCTTAAGGGGTACTGAAGCTTTCTTT	CASSLRGTEAFF
.	TRBV7-9	.	TRBJ1-2	TGTGCCAGCAGCTTATTAACTGCAGTGGGCGGCTACACCTTC	CASSLLTAVGGYTF
.	TRBV9	.	TRBJ1-2	TGTGCCAGCAGCGCCAACCCTCAGGGGTCTAACTATGGCTACACCTTC	CASSANPQGSNYGYTF
TRBD1	TRBV6-5	.	TRBJ1-6	TGTGCCAGCAGTTACTCAATGACAGGGGGGGGGTCACCCCTCCACTTT	CASSYSMTGGGSPLHF
.	TRBV5-8	.	TRBJ1-1	TGTGCCAGCAGCCTGACGATCAGAGGGAACACTGAAGCTTTCTTT	CASSLTIRGNTEAFF
.	TRBV4-1	.	TRBJ1-6	TGCGCCAGCAGCCAAGATCCCACGAGCGGGCCTAATTCACCCCTCCACTTT	CASSQDPTSGPNSPLHF
.	TRBV27	.	TRBJ1-6	TGTGCCATATTTGGGGGGTTTTGCTATAATTCACCCCTCCACTTT	CAIFGGFCYNSPLHF
TRBD2	TRBV10-1	.	TRBJ2-5	TGCGCCAGCAGTGAGTTATTTGCGGGGGGGCCGGAGACCCAGTACTTC	CASSELFAGGPETQYF
.	TRBV5-1	.	TRBJ2-5	TGCGCCAGCAGCTTGACTGGGGGAGCGGGAGAGACCCAGTACTTC	CASSLTGGAGETQYF
.	TRBV9	.	TRBJ2-3	TGTGCCAGCAGCGTAGAAGGAGGGGGGGTAAGCAGGGATACGCAGTATTTT	CASSVEGGGVSRDTQYF
TRBD1	TRBV5-5	.	TRBJ1-1	TGTGCCAGCAGCTTGCGCCGGACAGGGGGCGCGACTGAAGCTTTCTTT	CASSLRRTGGATEAFF
.	TRBV5-4	.	TRBJ1-1	TGTGCCAGCAGCCTAACAGGCAACACTGAAGCTTTCTTT	CASSLTGNTEAFF
.	TRBV20-1	once	TRBJ1-1	TGCAGTGAAAGAAATCGGAGAGAAGCTTTCTTT	CSERNRREAFF
TRBD2	TRBV5-4	once	TRBJ2-3	TGTGCCAGCAGCTGGGGGGGCCCTAGCGGGGGCACAGATACGCAGTATTTT	CASSWGGPSGGTDTQYF